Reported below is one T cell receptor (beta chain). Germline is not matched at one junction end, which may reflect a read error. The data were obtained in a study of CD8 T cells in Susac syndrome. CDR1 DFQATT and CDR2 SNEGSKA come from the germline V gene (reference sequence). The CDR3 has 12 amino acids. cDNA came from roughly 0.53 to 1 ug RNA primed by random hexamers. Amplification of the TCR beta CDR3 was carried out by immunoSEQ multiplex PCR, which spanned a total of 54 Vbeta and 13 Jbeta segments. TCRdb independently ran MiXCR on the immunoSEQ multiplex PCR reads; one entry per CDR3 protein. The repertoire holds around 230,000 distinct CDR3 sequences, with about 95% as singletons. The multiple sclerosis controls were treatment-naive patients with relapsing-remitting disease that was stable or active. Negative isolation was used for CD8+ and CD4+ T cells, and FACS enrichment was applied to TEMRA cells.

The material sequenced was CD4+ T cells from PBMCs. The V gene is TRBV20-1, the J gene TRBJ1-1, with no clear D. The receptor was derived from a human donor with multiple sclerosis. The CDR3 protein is CSATGGQSATIF. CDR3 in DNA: TGCAGTGCTACCGGAGGCCAGAGCGCCACCATCTTT.